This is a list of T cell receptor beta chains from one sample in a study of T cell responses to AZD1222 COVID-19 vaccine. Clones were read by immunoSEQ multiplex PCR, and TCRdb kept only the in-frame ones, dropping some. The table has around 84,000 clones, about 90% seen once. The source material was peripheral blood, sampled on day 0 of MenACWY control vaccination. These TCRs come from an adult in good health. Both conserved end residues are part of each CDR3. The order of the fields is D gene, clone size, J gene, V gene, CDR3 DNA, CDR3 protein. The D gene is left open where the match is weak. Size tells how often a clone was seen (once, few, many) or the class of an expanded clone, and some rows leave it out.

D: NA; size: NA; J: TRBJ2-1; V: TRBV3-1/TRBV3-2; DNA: TGTGCCAGCAGCCAAAGGCGGGGTGGGCAGTTCTTC; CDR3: CASSQRRGGQFF
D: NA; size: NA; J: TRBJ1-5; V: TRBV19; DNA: TGTGCCAGTATCGCCGGCAGCAATCAGCCCCAGCATTTT; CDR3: CASIAGSNQPQHF
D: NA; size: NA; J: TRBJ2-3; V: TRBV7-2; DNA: TGTGCCAGCAGCTCCCTAATGGATACGCAGTATTTT; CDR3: CASSSLMDTQYF
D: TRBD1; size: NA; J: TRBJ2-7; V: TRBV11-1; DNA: TGTGCCAGCAGTCGCTCCAGGGGGCGGTACGAGCAGTACTTC; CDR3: CASSRSRGRYEQYF
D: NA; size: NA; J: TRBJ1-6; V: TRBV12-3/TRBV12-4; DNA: TGTGCCAGCAGTTCCCGGTCCAAGACTCTCCTCCACTTT; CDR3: CASSSRSKTLLHF
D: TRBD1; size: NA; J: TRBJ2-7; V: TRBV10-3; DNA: TGTGCCATCAGTGAGTCAGCAGGGGGATACTACGAGCAGTACTTC; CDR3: CAISESAGGYYEQYF
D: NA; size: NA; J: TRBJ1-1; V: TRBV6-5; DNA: TGTGCCAGCAGTTACTCGCGGCGGGGGTCGGACACTGAAGCTTTCTTT; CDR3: CASSYSRRGSDTEAFF
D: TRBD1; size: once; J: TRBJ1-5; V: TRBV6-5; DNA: TGTGCCAGCAGGTACACAGGGGGGTCGGATCAGCCCCAGCATTTT; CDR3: CASRYTGGSDQPQHF
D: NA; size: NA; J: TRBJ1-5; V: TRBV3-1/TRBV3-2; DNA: TGTGCCAGCAGCCAGGACGTCGGCAATCAGCCCCAGCATTTT; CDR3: CASSQDVGNQPQHF
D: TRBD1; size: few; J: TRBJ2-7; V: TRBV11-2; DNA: TGTGCCAGCAGCCGGACAGGGATCGAGCAGTACTTC; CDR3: CASSRTGIEQYF
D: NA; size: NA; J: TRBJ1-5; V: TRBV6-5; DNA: TGTGCCAGCAGATGGGACAGCAATCAGCCCCAGCATTTT; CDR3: CASRWDSNQPQHF
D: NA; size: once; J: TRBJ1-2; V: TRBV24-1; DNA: TGTGCCACCAGTGACCAGACAGGCCACTATGGCTACACCTTC; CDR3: CATSDQTGHYGYTF
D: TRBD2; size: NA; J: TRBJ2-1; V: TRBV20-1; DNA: TGCAGTGCTAGTTATCGGGGGGTCTACAATGAGCAGTTCTTC; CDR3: CSASYRGVYNEQFF
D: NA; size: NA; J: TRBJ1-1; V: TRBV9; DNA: TGTGCCAGCAGCCCTATAGGACAGACGGGAACTGAAGCTTTCTTT; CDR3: CASSPIGQTGTEAFF
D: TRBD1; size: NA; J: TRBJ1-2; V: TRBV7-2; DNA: TGTGCCAGCAGCTTCCGGGACAGGGGAAACGGCTACACCTTC; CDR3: CASSFRDRGNGYTF
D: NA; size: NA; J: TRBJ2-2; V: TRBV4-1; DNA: TGCGCCAGCAGCCAAGAGGGCAGCCTTGGGACCGGGGAGCTGTTTTTT; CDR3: CASSQEGSLGTGELFF
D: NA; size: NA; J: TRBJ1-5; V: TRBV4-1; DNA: TGCGCCAGCAGCCAAGGCGGGAGGGGAAGCAATCAGCCCCAGCATTTT; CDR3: CASSQGGRGSNQPQHF
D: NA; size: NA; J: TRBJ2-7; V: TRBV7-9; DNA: TGTGCCAGCAGCTTAAGGGGTGAAGAGCAGTACTTC; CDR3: CASSLRGEEQYF
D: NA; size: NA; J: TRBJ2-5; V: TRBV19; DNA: TGTGCCAGTAGTATGGACCCAGCCCGAGAGACCCAGTACTTC; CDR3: CASSMDPARETQYF
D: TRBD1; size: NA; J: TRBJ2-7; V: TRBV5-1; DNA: TGCGCCAGCAGCAAGACAGGGGGAAAGAGCTCCTACGAGCAGTACTTC; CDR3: CASSKTGGKSSYEQYF
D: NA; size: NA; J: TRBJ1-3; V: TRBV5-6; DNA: TGTGCCAGCAGCCTCTACCTCCGGAGAAACACCATATATTTT; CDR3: CASSLYLRRNTIYF
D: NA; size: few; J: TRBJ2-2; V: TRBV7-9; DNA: TGTGCCAGCACCGCACCGGGACAGAACACCGGGGAGCTGTTTTTT; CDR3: CASTAPGQNTGELFF
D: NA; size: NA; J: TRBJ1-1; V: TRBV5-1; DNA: TGCGCCAGTCACGATATCACGGGGAACACTGAAGCTTTCTTT; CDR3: CASHDITGNTEAFF
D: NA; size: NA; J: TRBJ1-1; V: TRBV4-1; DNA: TGCGCCAGCAGCCCCACTCAGGGCGTCGTTTGGGGGGGCCTGGAGACTGAAGCTTTCTTT; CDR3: CASSPTQGVVWGGLETEAFF
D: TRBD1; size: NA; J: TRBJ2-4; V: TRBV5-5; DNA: TGTGCCAGCAGCTCGTATACAGGGGACAAAAACATTCAGTACTTC; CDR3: CASSSYTGDKNIQYF
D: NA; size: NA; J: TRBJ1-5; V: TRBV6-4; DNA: TGTGCCAGCAGTGACTCCGTTCTCCTTGGCCAGGCGACACGTTATAGCAATCAGCCCCAGCATTTT; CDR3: CASSDSVLLGQATRYSNQPQHF
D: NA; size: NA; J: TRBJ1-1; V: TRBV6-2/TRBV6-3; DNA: TGTGCCAGCAGTTACAGGTGGGACACTGAAGCTTTCTTT; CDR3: CASSYRWDTEAFF
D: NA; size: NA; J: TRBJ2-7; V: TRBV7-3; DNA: TGTGCCAGCAGCACCAGGAACAAACTCTCCGAGCAGTACTTC; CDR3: CASSTRNKLSEQYF
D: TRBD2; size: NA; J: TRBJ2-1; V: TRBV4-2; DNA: TGTGCCAGCAGCCAAGGGAGGCCCCCTAGCGGGACCGCTATGGATGAGCAGTTCTTC; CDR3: CASSQGRPPSGTAMDEQFF
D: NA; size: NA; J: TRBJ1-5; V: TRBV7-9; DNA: TGTGCCAGCAGCTTAGGCGACTTTGACAGTAGCAATCAGCCCCAGCATTTT; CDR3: CASSLGDFDSSNQPQHF
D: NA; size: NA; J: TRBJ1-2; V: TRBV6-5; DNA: TGTGCCAGCAGAATGGACAGCAACTATGGCTACACCTTC; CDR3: CASRMDSNYGYTF
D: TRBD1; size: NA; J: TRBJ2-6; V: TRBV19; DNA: TGTGCCAGTAGTGCCCCGGGACAGGGGTTTTCTGGGGCCAACGTCCTGACTTTC; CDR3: CASSAPGQGFSGANVLTF
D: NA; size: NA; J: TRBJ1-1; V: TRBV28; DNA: TGTGCCAGCAGTATCCCCAAATCTGAAGCTTTCTTT; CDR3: CASSIPKSEAFF
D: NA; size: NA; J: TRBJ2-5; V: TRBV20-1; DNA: TGCAGTGCTAGGGGGGAGACCCAGTACTTC; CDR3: CSARGETQYF
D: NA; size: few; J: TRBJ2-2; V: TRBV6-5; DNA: TGTGCCAGCAGGAGGGGGGCCGGCGGGGAGCTGTTTTTT; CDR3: CASRRGAGGELFF
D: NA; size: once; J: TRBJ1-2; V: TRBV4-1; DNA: TGCGCCAGCAGCCAAGCCGGGACAACGAACTATGGCTACACCTTC; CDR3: CASSQAGTTNYGYTF
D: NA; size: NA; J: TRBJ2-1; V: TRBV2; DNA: TGTGCCAGCAGTGCGACCGTCGGTAGTGAGCAGTTCTTC; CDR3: CASSATVGSEQFF
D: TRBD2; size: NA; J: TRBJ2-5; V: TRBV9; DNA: TGTGCCAGCAGCGTAGCTGTGGGAGGGGAGACCCAGTACTTC; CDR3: CASSVAVGGETQYF
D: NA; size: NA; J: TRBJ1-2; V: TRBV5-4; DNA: TGTGCCAGCAGCCCGGCGGGGCAAGCTAACTATGGCTACACCTTC; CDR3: CASSPAGQANYGYTF
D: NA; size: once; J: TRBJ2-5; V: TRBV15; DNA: TGTGCCACCAGCAGAGTGGTGATTGGGGAGACCCAGTACTTC; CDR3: CATSRVVIGETQYF